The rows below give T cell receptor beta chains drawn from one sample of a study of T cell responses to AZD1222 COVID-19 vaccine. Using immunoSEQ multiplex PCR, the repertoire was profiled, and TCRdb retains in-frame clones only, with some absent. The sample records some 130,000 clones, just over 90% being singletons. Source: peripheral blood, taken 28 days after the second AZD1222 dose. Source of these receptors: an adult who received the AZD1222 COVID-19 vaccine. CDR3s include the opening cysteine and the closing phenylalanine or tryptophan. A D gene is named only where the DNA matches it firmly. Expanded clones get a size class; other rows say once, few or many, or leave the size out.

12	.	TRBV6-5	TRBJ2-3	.	TGTGCCAGCAGCCGCGGGTCAGATACGCAGTATTTT	CASSRGSDTQYF
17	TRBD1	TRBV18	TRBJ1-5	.	TGTGCCAGCTCACCCCCGGGACAGGGAGGAAAAAATCAGCCCCAGCATTTT	CASSPPGQGGKNQPQHF
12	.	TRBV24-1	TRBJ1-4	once	TGTGCCACCAGTGACCTCCAGGGTGTTTTCGTTTTT	CATSDLQGVFVF
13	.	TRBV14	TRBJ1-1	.	TGTGCCAGCAGCCAAGGGTCGGGCGGTGAAGCTTTCTTT	CASSQGSGGEAFF
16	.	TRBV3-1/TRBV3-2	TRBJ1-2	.	TGTGCCAGCAGCCAAGATGGTTCGGCAGTCTTCTATGGCTACACCTTC	CASSQDGSAVFYGYTF
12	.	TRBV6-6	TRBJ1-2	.	TGTGCCAGCAGTTCCCAGGCATATGGCTACACCTTC	CASSSQAYGYTF
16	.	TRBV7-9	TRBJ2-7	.	TGTGCCAGCAGCGAAGTCCCGGGACACGGAACCTACGAGCAGTACTTC	CASSEVPGHGTYEQYF
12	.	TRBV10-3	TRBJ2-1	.	TGTGCCAGCGATACAGGAGTCAATGAGCAGTTCTTC	CASDTGVNEQFF
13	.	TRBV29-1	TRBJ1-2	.	TGCAGCGTAGGTACAGGGCTTACCTATGGCTACACCTTC	CSVGTGLTYGYTF
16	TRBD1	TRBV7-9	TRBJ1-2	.	TGTGCCAGCAGTGGACCTGCGACAGGGACTGTTTGGGGCTACACCTTC	CASSGPATGTVWGYTF
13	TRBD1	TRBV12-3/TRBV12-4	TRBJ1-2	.	TGTGCCAGCAGTCCCAGGACAGGGGATGGCTACACCTTC	CASSPRTGDGYTF
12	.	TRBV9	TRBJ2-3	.	TGTGCCAGCAGCCCCAGCACAGATACGCAGTATTTT	CASSPSTDTQYF
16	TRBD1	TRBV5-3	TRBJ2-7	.	TGTGCCAGAAGCCCGACTGACAGGGGTCCCTACTACGAGCAGTACTTC	CARSPTDRGPYYEQYF
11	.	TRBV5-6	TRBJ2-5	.	TGTGCCAGCAGCTTGGAGGGGGCCCAGTACTTC	CASSLEGAQYF
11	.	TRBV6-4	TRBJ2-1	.	TGTGCCAGCAGTGAGAAAAGTGAGCAGTTCTTC	CASSEKSEQFF
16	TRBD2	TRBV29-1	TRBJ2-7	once	TGCAGCGTAAAGGGACTAGCGGGAGGGTCCTCCTACGAGCAGTACTTC	CSVKGLAGGSSYEQYF
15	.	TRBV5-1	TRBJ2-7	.	TGCGCCAGCAGCTTGTCGGGGTTCGGACTTTACGAGCAGTACTTC	CASSLSGFGLYEQYF
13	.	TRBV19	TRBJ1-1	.	TGTGCCACCCGGAGGGGCTGGGAAACTGAAGCTTTCTTT	CATRRGWETEAFF
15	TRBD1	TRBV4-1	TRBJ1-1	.	TGCGCCAGCAGCCTCGGGGGACAGGGGAACACTGAAGCTTTCTTT	CASSLGGQGNTEAFF
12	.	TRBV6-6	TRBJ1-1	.	TGTGCCAGCGCAGGACCCAACACTGAAGCTTTCTTT	CASAGPNTEAFF
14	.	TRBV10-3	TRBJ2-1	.	TGTGCCATCAGTGAGTCGACAGTCTACAATGAGCAGTTCTTC	CAISESTVYNEQFF
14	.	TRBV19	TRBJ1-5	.	TGTGCCAGTAGTGTCCGGGACACCAATCAGCCCCAGCATTTT	CASSVRDTNQPQHF
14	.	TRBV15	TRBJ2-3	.	TGTGCCACCTCAATAGCGGTTATCACAGATACGCAGTATTTT	CATSIAVITDTQYF
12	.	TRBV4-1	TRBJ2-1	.	TGCGCCAGCAGCCAAGCGACAAATGAGCAGTTCTTC	CASSQATNEQFF
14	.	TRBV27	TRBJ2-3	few	TGTGCCAGCAGTTTAAATTACGACACAGATACGCAGTATTTT	CASSLNYDTDTQYF
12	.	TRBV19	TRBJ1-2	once	TGTGCCAGTAGAGAAACGTACTATGGCTACACCTTC	CASRETYYGYTF
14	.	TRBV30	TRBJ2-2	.	TGTGCCTGGACCTTAGCGTTGAACACCGGGGAGCTGTTTTTT	CAWTLALNTGELFF
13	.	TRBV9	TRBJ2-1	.	TGTGCCAGCAGCCTCCAGCTGTACAATGAGCAGTTCTTC	CASSLQLYNEQFF
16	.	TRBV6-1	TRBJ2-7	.	TGTGCCAGCAGTGAAGCCTTCTGGACAAATGCCTACGAGCAGTACTTC	CASSEAFWTNAYEQYF
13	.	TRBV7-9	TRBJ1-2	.	TGTGCCAGCAACGAGCACCCAGACTATGGCTACACCTTC	CASNEHPDYGYTF
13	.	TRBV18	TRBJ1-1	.	TGTGCCAGCAGACAGGCGCAGAACACTGAAGCTTTCTTT	CASRQAQNTEAFF
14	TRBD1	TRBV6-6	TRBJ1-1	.	TGTGCCAGCAGTTACCCACGGGACAGGGTGGAAGCTTTCTTT	CASSYPRDRVEAFF
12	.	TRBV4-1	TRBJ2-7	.	TGCGCCAGCAGCCCACAGGGTAACGAGCAGTACTTC	CASSPQGNEQYF
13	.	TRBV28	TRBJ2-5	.	TGTGCCACCGGAAACAGGGTTCTAGAGACCCAGTACTTC	CATGNRVLETQYF
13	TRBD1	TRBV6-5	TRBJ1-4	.	TGTGCCAGCGCAGGGGGCCGTAGCGAAAAACTGTTTTTT	CASAGGRSEKLFF